This T cell receptor (beta chain) stems from a study of shared clonotypes between healthy human individuals. CD45RO-negative, CCR7-selected cells formed the naive CD8 fraction, which excluded terminally differentiated effector memory CD45RA+ cells. All donors were Caucasian adults living in Nashville, Tennessee. Assay: immunoSEQ multiplex PCR; the TCRdb copy retains only in-frame clones and omits some. This sample has about 2.1 million clones; 85% to 95% occur once, and the top ten carry roughly 1.7%. Losses at the gene ends were 1 base for V and 4 bases for J; bases not matched to a gene: 2. This CDR3 has 14 amino acids. From germline, CDR1 is LNHDA and CDR2 SQIVND (reference sequence). As to this clone: In the same sample, other DNA sequences code for this CDR3.

This TCR was sampled from a man between 18 and 29 years old in good health. Some clones in this sample may be carry-over from other donors' samples. Sequenced material: naive CD8+ T cells from PBMCs. This chain joins TRBV19 and TRBJ1-1, with 8 bases fitting TRBD1. This CDR3 is CASSIGQGSTEAFF. The CDR3 nucleotides read TGTGCCAGTAGTATAGGACAGGGGAGCACTGAAGCTTTCTTT.